These T cell receptor beta chains were read from a single sample in a study of T cells expressing NK-cell markers. TCRdb reanalyzed the 5' RACE reads and collapses them to one entry per CDR3 protein, without DNA. The sample data list under 600,000 distinct CDR3 sequences. Sequencing input: blood T cells: a sorted CD56 or NKG2C T cell subset, CD4+ or CD8+ T cells, or bulk PBMC T cells (not recorded which). The receptors shown here come from a woman aged 50 to 65 in good health. Each CDR3 is given with its conserved first and last residue. Fields, in order: J gene, V gene, CDR3 protein.

TRBJ1-4 TRBV7-9 CASSLDGKENEKLFF
TRBJ1-2 TRBV6-5 CASSRAGTGGGNYGYTF
TRBJ1-2 TRBV5-1 CATGTGGGYGYTF
TRBJ2-2 TRBV6-2/TRBV6-3 CASKSGTSGRGTGELFF
TRBJ2-7 TRBV4-2 CASSHSRDPDYEQYF
TRBJ2-1 TRBV5-1 CASRPRESSYNEQFF
TRBJ2-1 TRBV4-1 CASSVTWGQKYNEQFF
TRBJ2-2 TRBV20-1 CSARDPYFAELFF
TRBJ2-2 TRBV19 CASSRDRTTGELFF
TRBJ1-2 TRBV4-1 CASSPRRRDGYTF
TRBJ2-4 TRBV20-1 CSAREGVKNIQYF
TRBJ2-3 TRBV5-5 CASSRVSTETDTQYF
TRBJ2-1 TRBV10-1 CASSEPLSGRPMGANEQFF
TRBJ2-1 TRBV12-3/TRBV12-4 CASSLFTVIAAYNEQFF
TRBJ1-1 TRBV4-2 CASSQPDRVQNTEAFF
TRBJ2-1 TRBV3-1 CASSQEAGGLGEQFF
TRBJ2-2 TRBV20-1 CSARAKGLATGELFF
TRBJ2-3 TRBV21-1 CASNSLGPSTDTQYF
TRBJ2-1 TRBV10-1 CASSEGTGTSGRSEQFF
TRBJ2-3 TRBV19 CASSIFATTDTQYF
TRBJ1-1 TRBV10-3 CAIRGGGITEAFF
TRBJ2-3 TRBV15 CATSPFGIPSTDTQYF
TRBJ1-4 TRBV15 CATSPAGVSGKLFF
TRBJ1-3 TRBV20-1 CSARKGHSSSGNTIYF
TRBJ2-2 TRBV12-3/TRBV12-4 CASSPERDAGELFF
TRBJ2-2 TRBV7-8 CASSLLGTSGSLAGELFF
TRBJ2-1 TRBV7-6 CASSLIVTGANEQFF
TRBJ2-2 TRBV19 CASSMVRAAGELFF
TRBJ1-2 TRBV19 CASSNVNSLTYGYTF
TRBJ2-3 TRBV28 CASSLAQSYKYF
TRBJ1-1 TRBV11-2 CASSPLLRNTEAFF
TRBJ1-2 TRBV2 CASSEVYGYTF
TRBJ2-4 TRBV12-3/TRBV12-4 CASSLAPSGRGYIQYF
TRBJ2-5 TRBV18 CASSPMPTQETQYF
TRBJ1-5 TRBV21-1 CASRIRGQPQHF
TRBJ2-1 TRBV28 CASSFGGTNNEQFF
TRBJ1-1 TRBV6-1 CASTRDALRKAFF
TRBJ2-2 TRBV29-1 CSVGTGGANTGELFF
TRBJ2-7 TRBV14 CASSPTGSFSYEQYF
TRBJ2-1 TRBV7-6 CASSFGGRALYNEQFF
TRBJ2-5 TRBV3-1 CASSQDREREARETQYF
TRBJ2-1 TRBV4-1 CASSQDLGLELSYNEQFF
TRBJ2-1 TRBV5-1 CASSSNTGVYEQFF
TRBJ1-1 TRBV10-1 CASSDTVNTEAFF
TRBJ2-5 TRBV20-1 CSARGPRSGRTQETQYF
TRBJ2-1 TRBV15 CATSSRDSYNEQFF
TRBJ1-1 TRBV5-5 CASSVPLNIRPIAFF
TRBJ2-7 TRBV6-6 CASSPGWTGSYEQYF
TRBJ2-7 TRBV27 CATTALAGGNLAEQYF
TRBJ1-1 TRBV20-1 CSARAGSVTHAEAFF
TRBJ2-5 TRBV19 CATHRGETQYF
TRBJ1-2 TRBV7-6 CASSNWGVSNGYTF
TRBJ1-1 TRBV5-6 CASSLARREAFF
TRBJ1-2 TRBV7-9 CASGDDRANYGYTF
TRBJ2-2 TRBV6-5 CASRGSGRAGELFF
TRBJ2-1 TRBV3-1 CASSLAGGPLNEQFF